The T cell receptor beta chain described here comes from a study of blood T cell repertoires in COVID-19. Study information: The United States, Italy and Spain were the sources of the acute and convalescent COVID-19 samples. Nucleic acid was either cDNA or gDNA, and it came from T cells, B-cell-depleted T cells, or PBMCs.

This CDR3 spans 14 amino acids. Germline V gene sequence: CDR1 MDHEN, CDR2 SYDVKM. V shed 6 bases and J 3 bases; nucleotides not matched to a gene: 8. The authors' processing: Estimates of nucleated cell counts were drawn from the amplification of reference gene primers. The table came from immunoSEQ multiplex PCR; TCRdb's copy has only in-frame clones and leaves some out. That table supplies the V and J calls and clone size; D and trimming were determined from the DNA. The top ten hold approximately 5% of the sample, which has over 150,000 clones, approximately 91% seen once. The table lists this clone with a few counts.

The sequencing sample was made of peripheral blood. This chain connects TRBV28 to TRBJ2-7; TRBD2 matches at 7 bases. This clonotype was obtained from a man younger than 35 with COVID-19, enrolled during active disease. CDR3: CASRLTSPFYEQYF. CDR3 DNA: TGTGCCAGCAGGTTGACTAGCCCATTCTACGAGCAGTACTTC.